These 27 T cell receptor beta chains share one sample of origin, sequenced in a study of control samples from healthy donors and cancer patients. Generated by immunoSEQ multiplex PCR, the TCRdb table keeps only in-frame clones and is missing some. Seen here are over 150,000 clones, around 94% observed once, and the top ten hold less than 15%. The sample taken for sequencing was PBMCs. The receptors here all came from a man aged 60-69 years with colorectal cancer.

V usage is TRBV5-8 and J usage is TRBJ2-1, with 12 bases fitting TRBD2. J gave up 4 bases and V 0 bases, and 8 bases lay outside the gene matches. CDR3 size: 18 residues. The germline CDR1 and CDR2 sequences are SGHTS and YDEGEE. Here the CDR3 DNA reads TGTGCCAGCAGCTTGGCCCTCGTACTAGCGGGGGGATACAATGAGCAGTTCTTC. This gives the protein CASSLALVLAGGYNEQFF.

To note about this clone: The sample contains more than one DNA sequence encoding this CDR3. This chain links TRBV11-2 with TRBJ1-1, with TRBD1 matching 7 bases. Trimming removed 1 base from V and 1 base from J; junction bases left unmatched: 0. The CDR3 covers 14 residues. Germline V gene data show CDR1 as SGHAT and CDR2 as FQNNGV. In nucleotides, the CDR3 is TGTGCCAGCAGCTTAGGACAGGGGAACACTGAAGCTTTCTTT. It is translated as CASSLGQGNTEAFF.

The V call is TRBV7-9, the J call TRBJ2-3; no clear D. The CDR3 is 10 amino acids. Per the germline V gene, CDR1 is SEHNR and CDR2 is FQNEAQ (reference sequence). Trimming stripped 6 bases from V and 8 bases from J, with 6 bases between. CDR3 sequence reads: CASREGTQYF. The CDR3 DNA sequence: TGTGCCAGCAGGGAAGGTACGCAGTATTTT.

The chain joins TRBV7-9 to TRBJ1-2; 7 positions match TRBD1. V gave up 3 bases and J gave up 6 bases; unmatched junction bases: 7. This CDR3 is built from 14 residues. Germline CDR1 reads SEHNR; CDR2 reads FQNEAQ (reference sequence). DNA of the CDR3: TGTGCCAGCAGCTTGAGACAGGGTCCGGATGGCTACACCTTC. Translated, it gives CASSLRQGPDGYTF.

The rearrangement joins TRBV27 to TRBJ2-3; 9 nucleotides agree with TRBD1. V trimming: 5 bases; J trimming: 3 bases; junction bases outside the gene matches: 3. The CDR3 runs 14 residues. CDR1 MNHEY and CDR2 SMNVEV come from the germline V gene (reference sequence). The CDR3 bases are TGTGCCAGCAGTCCCGGACAGGGGACAGATACGCAGTATTTT. Protein: CASSPGQGTDTQYF.

V is TRBV19 and J is TRBJ1-2; D perhaps matches TRBD1 (5 bases). Germline V gene sequence: CDR1 LNHDA, CDR2 SQIVND (reference sequence). This CDR3 has 13 amino acids. V was trimmed by 7 bases and J by 1 base, leaving 10 bases between them. For the CDR3, the DNA is TGTGCCAGTAAAAACCAGGGTAACTATGGCTACACCTTC. Translating gives CASKNQGNYGYTF.

This clone was seen a handful of times. The chain joins TRBV28 to TRBJ2-2; D is possibly TRBD2 (5 bases). The length of the CDR3 is 15 residues. The V and J ends lost 2 bases and 7 bases respectively, with 14 bases between them. Germline V gene data show CDR1 as MDHEN and CDR2 as SYDVKM. The CDR3 here is CASSLVGTGIGELFF. The CDR3 DNA reads TGTGCCAGCAGTTTAGTTGGCACGGGGATCGGGGAGCTGTTTTTT. Combining the CDR3 with reference TRBV28 and TRBJ2-2 gives the whole variable domain DVKVTQSSRYLVKRTGEKVFLECVQDMDHENMFWYRQDPGLGLRLIYFSYDVKMKEKGDIPEGYSVSREKKERFSLILESASTNQTSMYLCASSLVGTGIGELFFGEGSRLTVL.

The chain combines TRBV5-8 with TRBJ2-3, with 10 bases that match TRBD2. J was trimmed by 4 bases and V by 1 base; bases with no gene match: 3. CDR3 length: 15 amino acids. Germline CDR1 is SGHTS and CDR2 is YDEGEE. Here the CDR3 reads CASSLPAGGPDTQYF. The DNA of the CDR3 is TGTGCCAGCAGCTTGCCAGCGGGGGGGCCAGATACGCAGTATTTT.

This chain links TRBV19 with TRBJ1-1; D is ambiguous. This CDR3 has 15 amino acids. The germline V and J ends were trimmed by 1 base and 7 bases, with 16 bases remaining between them. The germline CDR1 and CDR2 sequences are LNHDA and SQIVND (reference sequence). The CDR3 coding sequence is TGTGCCAGTAGTATAGTAGGGCCCCCCGGAGGTGAAGCTTTCTTT. Protein product: CASSIVGPPGGEAFF.

The chain has TRBV9 and TRBJ2-5; 7 bases fit TRBD2. The CDR3 runs to 14 residues. The ends lost 0 bases at V and 5 bases at J; junction bases unmatched: 4. Germline V CDR1 and CDR2: SGDLS, YYNGEE. The CDR3 region is CASSVGGEGETQYF. The CDR3 nucleotides read TGTGCCAGCAGCGTAGGGGGGGAGGGGGAGACCCAGTACTTC.

The chain carries TRBV6-4 and TRBJ2-7, with TRBD1 matching 7 bases. Germline values: CDR1 MRHNA, CDR2 SNTAGT. V dropped 2 bases and J dropped 5; count of bases not matched to a gene: 15. CDR3 length: 17 amino acids. The CDR3 loop reads CASSDARDSPSKNEQYF. The CDR3 nucleotides read TGTGCCAGCAGTGACGCACGGGACAGCCCCTCCAAGAACGAGCAGTACTTC.

V and J are TRBV4-1 and TRBJ2-1, with TRBD1 identical over 7 bases. Trimming removed 4 bases from V and 8 bases from J; junction bases left unmatched: 8. CDR1 and CDR2 (germline): MGHRA, YSYEKL. The CDR3 has 14 residues. The CDR3 DNA follows: TGCGCCAGCAGCCCAGGGGGACCGCAGGATGAGCAGTTCTTC. Protein product: CASSPGGPQDEQFF.

The chain is built from TRBV5-6 and TRBJ1-6, with unresolved D. The CDR3 loop spans 15 amino acids. Germline V gives CDR1 SGHDT, CDR2 YYEEEE. V shed 0 bases and J shed 6 bases, with 10 bases lying between them. Here the CDR3 reads CASSLERWGNSPLHF. In DNA, the CDR3 is TGTGCCAGCAGCTTGGAACGGTGGGGTAATTCACCCCTCCACTTT.

This CDR3 reads CAISESRGSSGNTIYF. CDR3 DNA: TGTGCCATCAGTGAGTCTAGGGGAAGCTCTGGAAACACCATATATTTT. J is TRBJ1-3 and V is TRBV10-3, with D possibly being TRBD1 (5 bases). The germline gives CDR1 ENHRY, CDR2 SYGVKD. CDR3 size: 16 residues. The ends were cut back, 0 bases at V and 0 bases at J, with 9 bases in the middle.

The chain uses TRBV19 and TRBJ2-2; D gene uncertain. V gave up 4 bases and J gave up 3 bases, with 9 bases separating them. Germline V gene data show CDR1 as LNHDA and CDR2 as SQIVND (reference sequence). The CDR3 loop spans 14 amino acids. CDR3 loop: CASSTDRYTGELFF. As DNA, the CDR3 is TGTGCCAGTAGTACGGACCGTTACACCGGGGAGCTGTTTTTT.

The V gene is TRBV15, the J gene TRBJ2-3, with 8 positions matching TRBD1. The CDR3 has 15 residues. Germline V CDR1 and CDR2: LNHNV, YYDKDF (reference sequence). Losses at the gene ends were 6 bases for V and 7 bases for J; bases not matched to a gene: 12. The CDR3 protein is CATRKSGGNLNTQYF. In nucleotides, the CDR3 is TGTGCCACCAGAAAGTCAGGGGGCAACCTTAATACGCAGTATTTT.

This clone came up once. The chain employs TRBV6-5 and TRBJ2-3; the match to TRBD2 covers 8 bases. The CDR3 is 13 residues long. V trimming: 7 bases; J trimming: 5 bases; junction bases outside the gene matches: 5. Germline CDR1 MNHEY, CDR2 SVGAGI. CDR3 nucleotide sequence: TGTGCCAGCAATCCTAGCGGGCTAGATACGCAGTATTTT. As protein: CASNPSGLDTQYF.

This rearrangement joins TRBV29-1 to TRBJ2-7, with a tentative D call TRBD2 (6 bases). Germline V gene data show CDR1 as SQVTM and CDR2 as ANQGSEA. The CDR3 consists of 15 residues. V was pared by 2 bases and J by 6 bases, with 20 bases between. The CDR3 DNA follows: TGCAGCGTTGAAACCGAATGGTCAGGGAGGACCGAGCAGTACTTC. Protein product: CSVETEWSGRTEQYF.

The chain joins TRBV19 to TRBJ1-5; 8 bases map to TRBD1. The CDR3 is 14 amino acids. Germline V gene lookup returns CDR1 LNHDA and CDR2 SQIVND (reference sequence). The J segment lost 8 bases and the V segment lost 6 bases, leaving 9 bases of the junction unmatched. The CDR3 reads CASSATGEREPQHF. The CDR3 DNA sequence: TGTGCCAGTAGCGCGACAGGGGAACGCGAGCCCCAGCATTTT.

Comments on this clone: Other nucleotide sequences in the sample specify the same CDR3. The chain couples TRBV19 to TRBJ1-2, with TRBD1 matching 10 bases. This CDR3 is 14 amino acids long. With 5 bases clipped from V and 2 bases from J, the junction kept 2 bases outside the gene matches. Germline lookup yields CDR1 LNHDA and CDR2 SQIVND (reference sequence). The CDR3 DNA is TGTGCCAGTAGTCCGGGACAGGGGAACTATGGCTACACCTTC. Protein: CASSPGQGNYGYTF.

To note about this clone: In the same sample, other DNA sequences code for this CDR3. The chain links TRBV5-1 to TRBJ1-5; D possibly corresponds to TRBD1 (5 bases). V was cut by 4 bases and J by 2 bases, with 13 bases left in between. The CDR3 is 15 amino acids. CDR1 and CDR2 (germline): SGHRS, YFSETQ. The DNA for the CDR3 is TGCGCCAGCAGCCCCGGGACGGGGGGCAATCAGCCCCAGCATTTT. It codes for CASSPGTGGNQPQHF.

This clone was seen once. The CDR3 DNA reads as TGTGCCAGCACCCCCAGAGGAACTGAAGCTTTCTTT. Translating gives CASTPRGTEAFF. This chain connects TRBV6-5 to TRBJ1-1; D uncertain. This CDR3 is 12 amino acids long. V lost 7 bases to trimming and J lost 5 bases, with 11 bases between them. Germline V CDR1 and CDR2: MNHEY, SVGAGI.

This clone showed up just once. The chain links TRBV25-1 to TRBJ1-2; a weak D match, TRBD1 (6 bases). This CDR3 has 13 amino acids. Germline CDR1 reads MGHDK; CDR2 reads SYGVNS. Trimming took off 8 bases at V and 1 base at J, with 11 bases between the two ends. The CDR3 reads CASSKGGNYGYTF. The CDR3, as DNA: TGTGCCAGCTCCAAAGGGGGTAACTATGGCTACACCTTC.

V is TRBV2 and J is TRBJ2-1, with D possibly TRBD1 on 6 matching bases. V was pared by 6 bases and J by 0 bases, with 12 bases between. This CDR3 contains 15 residues. The germline V gene has CDR1 SNHLY and CDR2 FYNNEI. The CDR3 here is CASRPTGYSYNEQFF. Here the CDR3 DNA reads TGTGCCAGCAGACCGACAGGCTACTCCTACAATGAGCAGTTCTTC.

This chain joins TRBV7-9 and TRBJ1-1; a possible D gene is TRBD1 (5 bases). The V gene's germline CDR1 is SEHNR and CDR2 FQNEAQ (reference sequence). Trimming cost V 4 bases and J 5 bases, with 11 bases left between them. The length of the CDR3 is 13 residues. The CDR3 loop reads CASSSGAGTEAFF. The CDR3 DNA is TGTGCCAGCAGCTCCGGGGCAGGTACTGAAGCTTTCTTT.

CDR3 sequence: CASSGSRDGYTF. For the CDR3, the DNA is TGTGCCAGCAGTGGGTCCAGAGACGGCTACACCTTC. The chain combines TRBV25-1 with TRBJ1-2, with no clear D. Germline V lookup: CDR1 MGHDK, CDR2 SYGVNS. The CDR3 runs to 12 residues. V was clipped by 4 bases and J by 8 bases, with 11 bases between them.

The chain employs TRBV18 and TRBJ2-7; the D gene could be TRBD1 or TRBD2 (5 bases each). This CDR3 comprises 15 residues. Germline V gene lookup returns CDR1 KGHSH and CDR2 LQKENI. V lost 0 bases and J 8 bases, leaving 17 bases between the germline ends. As DNA, the CDR3 is TGTGCCAGCTCACCACCGGGGACGGTTGAGACTCAGCAGTACTTC. Encoded protein: CASSPPGTVETQQYF.